This is a list of T cell receptor beta chains from one sample in a study of blood T cell repertoires in COVID-19. Clones were sequenced by immunoSEQ multiplex PCR, and TCRdb holds only the in-frame ones, with some missing. The top ten hold less than 3% of the sample, which has about 140,000 clones, 65% to 90% seen once. The sequencing sample was made of peripheral blood. These receptors came from a man aged 45-65 years with acute or convalescent COVID-19. Each CDR3 is given with its conserved first and last residue. A D gene is named only where the DNA matches it firmly. Expanded clones get a size class; other rows say once, few or many, or leave the size out.

>NA|TRBV7-7|TRBD2|TRBJ2-5
CASSLRAGGPETQYF
TGTGCTAGCAGCTTAAGGGCGGGGGGGCCGGAGACCCAGTACTTC
>NA|TRBV12-3/TRBV12-4|NA|TRBJ1-1
CASSYGGVTEAFF
TGTGCCAGCAGTTACGGGGGGGTTACTGAAGCTTTCTTT
>NA|TRBV9|TRBD2|TRBJ2-1
CASSVHLAGGNGEQFF
TGTGCCAGCAGCGTCCACCTAGCGGGAGGCAATGGTGAGCAGTTCTTC
>once|TRBV5-1|TRBD1|TRBJ1-5
CASSLTGGGQPQHF
TGCGCCAGCAGCTTGACAGGGGGCGGTCAGCCCCAGCATTTT
>NA|TRBV7-6|NA|TRBJ2-5
CASSPLSQETQYF
TGTGCCAGCAGCCCCCTTTCCCAAGAGACCCAGTACTTC
>NA|TRBV5-1|TRBD1|TRBJ1-2
CASSETGGYGYTF
TGCGCCAGCAGCGAGACAGGGGGCTATGGCTACACCTTC
>NA|TRBV3-1/TRBV3-2|NA|TRBJ1-5
CASSSDRYQPQHF
TGTGCCAGCAGCAGCGACAGATATCAGCCCCAGCATTTT
>NA|TRBV27|NA|TRBJ2-3
CASSFPGTDTQYF
TGTGCCAGCAGTTTTCCAGGGACAGATACGCAGTATTTT
>NA|TRBV28|TRBD2|TRBJ2-2
CASSSLAGAGELFF
TGTGCCAGCAGTTCACTAGCGGGAGCCGGGGAGCTGTTTTTT
>NA|TRBV28|NA|TRBJ2-5
CASSPPGGGGETQYF
TGTGCCAGCAGTCCCCCGGGGGGCGGCGGGGAGACCCAGTACTTC
>NA|TRBV24-1|NA|TRBJ1-2
CATSDSGYPTGGYGYTF
TGTGCCACCAGTGATTCGGGATACCCAACGGGGGGCTATGGCTACACCTTC
>NA|TRBV7-6|NA|TRBJ1-1
CASSLNPGNTAEAFF
TGTGCCAGCAGCTTGAACCCGGGTAATACTGCTGAAGCTTTCTTT
>few|TRBV19|NA|TRBJ1-5
CASSGGEGLPQHF
TGTGCCAGTAGTGGGGGGGAAGGTCTGCCCCAGCATTTT
>many|TRBV28|TRBD1|TRBJ2-7
CASSNPGQGIEQYF
TGTGCCAGCAGCAACCCGGGACAGGGAATCGAGCAGTACTTC
>NA|TRBV12-5|NA|TRBJ1-6
CASGLGSSYNSPLHF
TGTGCTAGTGGTTTGGGGAGCTCCTATAATTCACCCCTCCACTTT
>few|TRBV6-5|NA|TRBJ2-7
CASSPAGGGDEQYF
TGTGCCAGCAGTCCTGCAGGGGGAGGTGACGAGCAGTACTTC
>NA|TRBV9|NA|TRBJ1-2
CASSVQGEDGYTF
TGTGCCAGCAGCGTTCAGGGTGAGGATGGCTACACCTTC
>NA|TRBV6-5|TRBD1|TRBJ1-5
CASRRGTGNQPQHF
TGTGCCAGCAGACGAGGGACAGGCAATCAGCCCCAGCATTTT
>NA|TRBV7-9|NA|TRBJ1-6
CASSLWEFRPLHF
TGTGCCAGCAGCTTATGGGAGTTCAGACCCCTCCACTTT
>NA|TRBV5-1|NA|TRBJ2-5
CASSKGLQVGKETQYF
TGCGCCAGCAGCAAGGGGCTCCAAGTGGGGAAAGAGACCCAGTACTTC